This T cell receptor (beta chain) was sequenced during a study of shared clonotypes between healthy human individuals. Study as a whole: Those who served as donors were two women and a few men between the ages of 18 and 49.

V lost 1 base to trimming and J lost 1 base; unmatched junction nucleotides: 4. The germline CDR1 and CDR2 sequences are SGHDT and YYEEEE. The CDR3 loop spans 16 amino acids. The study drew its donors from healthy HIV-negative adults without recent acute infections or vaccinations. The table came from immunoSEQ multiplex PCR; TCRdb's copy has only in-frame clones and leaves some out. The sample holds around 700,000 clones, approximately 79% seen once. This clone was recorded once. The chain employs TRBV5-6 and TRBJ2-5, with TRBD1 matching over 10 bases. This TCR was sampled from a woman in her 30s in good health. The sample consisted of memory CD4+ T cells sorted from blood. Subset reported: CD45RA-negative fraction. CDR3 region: CASSLRTGGSQETQYF. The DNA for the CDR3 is TGTGCCAGCAGCTTGAGGACAGGGGGATCCCAAGAGACCCAGTACTTC.